This T cell receptor (beta chain) appears in the sequencing data of a study of shared clonotypes between healthy human individuals. Whole-study results and caveats: The authors sampled blood alone, and tissue repertoires likely differ. Large sequencing depth failed to make sorted-subset sequencing complete, rarefaction showed. Sharing across four donors was highest in naive CD4 (roughly 5%) and lowest in memory CD8 (roughly 0.4%).

Original data processing: Filtering differed because ImmunoSEQ produced junction-only sequences that carried no quality scores. The data were produced by immunoSEQ multiplex PCR, yet TCRdb's version contains in-frame clones alone and is incomplete. Clone size and the V and J calls come from that table; the DNA yielded D and trimming. The table records about 600,000 clones, around 97% of them present only once. With respect to this clone: The antigen is not known.

V lost 5 bases and J 6 bases, leaving 18 bases between the germline ends. The germline V gene has CDR1 ENHRY and CDR2 SYGVKD. This CDR3 has 15 amino acids. Sequences were obtained from naive CD4+ T cells sorted from blood. The subset was: CD45RA+ positively selected. V and J are TRBV10-3 and TRBJ2-3; D is uncertain. The clonotype originates from a woman aged 25 to 39 in good health. The CDR3 sequence: CAISQKGSDQDTQYF. As DNA, the CDR3 is TGTGCCATCAGTCAAAAGGGAAGTGATCAGGATACGCAGTATTTT.